These 21 T cell receptor beta chains were all obtained from the same sample, sequenced in a study of blood T cells in healthy people across ages. Next came a second PCR, run for about 6 to 11 cycles, which used a sample-barcoded 5' primer along with a J-beta primer mix. Via MiXCR, TCRdb re-called the 5' RACE reads, giving one row per CDR3 protein. Of about 1.5 million distinct CDR3 sequences in the sample, around 40% were seen once. The specimen sequenced was blood. Receptors were obtained from a young woman in good health.

The chain has TRBV6-1 and TRBJ1-1; 7 bases are a match to TRBD1. CDR1 and CDR2 (germline): MNHNS, SASEGT. Trimming took 1 base from V and 0 from J; bases not matched to a gene: 2. The CDR3 is made up of 15 amino acids. In DNA, the CDR3 is TGTGCCAGCAGTGAAGGACAGGGAATGAACACTGAAGCTTTCTTT. Amino acids: CASSEGQGMNTEAFF.

V and J are TRBV20-1 and TRBJ1-5; no clear D. The CDR3 has 14 amino acids. Germline CDR1 is DFQATT and CDR2 is SNEGSKA (reference sequence). Trimming removed 3 bases from V and 4 bases from J, with 13 bases in between. DNA of the CDR3: TGCAGTGCTAGCTGGGGATTTAAGAATCAGCCCCAGCATTTT. Its translation is CSASWGFKNQPQHF.

A few counts support this clonotype. The rearrangement joins TRBV4-1 to TRBJ2-7, with 10 bases aligning to TRBD1. From germline, CDR1 is MGHRA and CDR2 YSYEKL. The CDR3 is 15 residues long. Trimming took 3 bases from V and 2 from J; bases not matched to a gene: 4. CDR3 region: CASSQGQGNPYEQYF. The CDR3, as DNA: TGCGCCAGCAGCCAGGGACAGGGGAACCCCTACGAGCAGTACTTC.

The J gene is TRBJ1-5, the V gene TRBV12-3 or TRBV12-4; 7 bases line up with TRBD1. The J segment lost 4 bases and the V segment lost 6 bases, leaving 6 bases of the junction unmatched. This CDR3 region has 14 residues. In DNA, the CDR3 is TGTGCCAGCAGAGACAGGGCTGGTAATCAGCCCCAGCATTTT. As protein: CASRDRAGNQPQHF.

The genes are TRBV29-1 and TRBJ2-7, with TRBD2 identical over 8 bases. Germline lookup yields CDR1 SQVTM and CDR2 ANQGSEA. V was clipped by 7 bases and J by 3 bases; unmatched bases: 8. The CDR3 has 13 amino acids. CDR3 nucleotide sequence: TGCAGCGCAGCGGGGGTAACAGTCTACGAGCAGTACTTC. This codes for CSAAGVTVYEQYF.

About this clonotype itself: A read error is possible here, since a much larger clone lies one base away. This chain connects TRBV14 to TRBJ1-2; TRBD1 matches 7 bases. Germline values: CDR1 SGHDN, CDR2 FVKESK. The length of the CDR3 is 14 residues. The CDR3 here is CASSQTGINHGYTF. The DNA of the CDR3 is TGTGCCAGCAGCCAGACAGGGATTAACCATGGCTACACCTTC.

The rearrangement uses TRBV14 and TRBJ1-3, with D perhaps TRBD1 (6 bases). V lost 4 bases and J lost 5, with 18 bases in between. The CDR3 contains 16 residues. Germline CDR1 and CDR2: SGHDN and FVKESK. This chain's CDR3 is CASSPALWGARNTIYF. Written as DNA, the CDR3 is TGTGCCAGCAGCCCCGCGCTGTGGGGGGCCCGAAACACCATATATTTT.

The CDR3 DNA reads as TGTGCCAGCACTTCGCTCGGGGAGTATGGTGAAAAACTGTTTTTT. Its translation is CASTSLGEYGEKLFF. This chain uses TRBV6-6 with TRBJ1-4; no firm D call. CDR3 length: 15 amino acids. Trimming removed 7 bases from V and 7 bases from J, with 19 bases in between. The germline gives CDR1 MNHNY, CDR2 SVGAGI (reference sequence).

This sequence joins TRBV4-3 and TRBJ1-1; D may be TRBD1 (6 bases). Trimming removed 0 bases from V and 5 bases from J, with 19 bases in between. This CDR3 has 17 amino acids. CDR1 and CDR2 from the germline V gene are LGHNA and YSLEER. DNA of the CDR3: TGCGCCAGCAGCCAAGAGCTGAGCCGGGGGCGGGGTACTGAAGCTTTCTTT. It codes for CASSQELSRGRGTEAFF.

The genes are TRBV20-1 and TRBJ2-7; D might be TRBD2 (5 bases). The germline V and J ends were trimmed by 2 bases and 3 bases, with 14 bases remaining between them. This CDR3 spans 14 amino acids. CDR1 and CDR2 (germline): DFQATT, SNEGSKA (reference sequence). The CDR3 loop reads CSARPRAGVYEQYF. The CDR3 DNA reads TGCAGTGCTAGACCCCGGGCGGGTGTCTACGAGCAGTACTTC.

The chain recombines TRBV28 with TRBJ2-1; D unclear. The J call is in doubt because the DNA end fits TRBJ2-7 better. The germline CDR1 and CDR2 sequences are MDHEN and SYDVKM. The CDR3 extends over 15 amino acids. CDR3 coding DNA: TGTGCCAGCAGTCCCCCTAACGGACCCTACAATGAGCAGTACTTC. It yields the protein CASSPPNGPYNEQYF.

This clonotype showed up just once. The chain joins TRBV20-1 to TRBJ2-3, with 9 bases that match TRBD2. The CDR3 contains 14 residues. Germline V gene lookup returns CDR1 DFQATT and CDR2 SNEGSKA (reference sequence). The V gene end was trimmed by 6 bases and the J gene end by 4 bases; junction bases not matched to a gene: 8. CDR3 protein: CSAFLAGFADTQYF. DNA of the CDR3: TGCAGTGCCTTCCTAGCGGGGTTCGCAGATACGCAGTATTTT.

The rearrangement joins TRBV12-3 or TRBV12-4 to TRBJ1-3, with D maybe TRBD1 (5 bases). Between the trimmed V and J ends, which lost 4 bases and 3 bases, there was a span of 13 bases. CDR3 length: 15 amino acids. The CDR3 is CASSSGSGVGNTIYF. The CDR3 DNA reads TGTGCCAGCAGTTCCGGGTCGGGGGTTGGAAACACCATATATTTT.

The rearrangement joins TRBV4-3 to TRBJ2-1; the match to TRBD1 covers 7 bases. V trimming: 0 bases; J trimming: 10 bases; junction bases outside the gene matches: 6. This CDR3 region has 14 residues. CDR1 is LGHNA, CDR2 YSLEER, per germline. As DNA, the CDR3 is TGCGCCAGCAGCCAAGATTCGAGGGGGCGCGAGCAGTTCTTC. It encodes CASSQDSRGREQFF.

This clonotype was detected a few times. J is TRBJ1-6 and V is TRBV20-1, with TRBD1 matching over 7 bases. Germline V CDR1 and CDR2: DFQATT, SNEGSKA (reference sequence). With V trimmed by 6 bases and J by 5 bases, 10 bases remained unmatched. This CDR3 comprises 15 residues. The CDR3 coding sequence is TGCAGTGCCCGGCAACAGGGGCCCCATAATTCACCCCTCCACTTT. It codes for CSARQQGPHNSPLHF.

This clonotype was detected only once. The chain has TRBV20-1 and TRBJ2-2, with 8 bases lining up with TRBD2. The ends lost 3 bases at V and 3 bases at J; junction bases unmatched: 3. The length of the CDR3 is 14 residues. From germline, CDR1 is DFQATT and CDR2 SNEGSKA (reference sequence). Written as DNA, the CDR3 is TGCAGTGCTAGCCCGGGAGGGCACACCGGGGAGCTGTTTTTT. It yields the protein CSASPGGHTGELFF.

Only a few counts were recorded for this clonotype. The V call is TRBV20-1, the J call TRBJ2-3, with D tentatively TRBD1 or TRBD2 (5 bases each). CDR3 size: 16 residues. CDR1 and CDR2 from the germline V gene are DFQATT and SNEGSKA (reference sequence). The V end lost 0 bases, the J end lost 4 bases, and 17 bases lay between the germline ends. The CDR3 loop is CSARDQGLGSADTQYF. CDR3 nucleotides: TGCAGTGCTAGAGACCAGGGCCTTGGGAGCGCAGATACGCAGTATTTT.

V and J are TRBV4-1 and TRBJ1-2; no firm D call. The CDR3 has 16 amino acids. V lost 0 bases and J 7 bases, leaving 18 bases between the germline ends. In germline, CDR1 is MGHRA, CDR2 YSYEKL. DNA for the CDR3: TGCGCCAGCAGCCAAGATCACGAAGGGTTGTACGGTGGCTACACCTTC. This gives the protein CASSQDHEGLYGGYTF.

The chain is built from TRBV7-9 and TRBJ2-1; TRBD2 aligns across 7 bases. Per the germline V gene, CDR1 is SEHNR and CDR2 is FQNEAQ (reference sequence). This CDR3 spans 17 amino acids. V lost 5 bases and J lost 4; bases outside the gene matches: 14. The CDR3 loop is CASSPWTSPLLYNEQFF. The CDR3 nucleotides read TGTGCCAGCAGCCCGTGGACTAGTCCCCTACTTTACAATGAGCAGTTCTTC. The full variable domain, rest sourced from reference TRBV7-9 and TRBJ2-1, is DTGVSQNPRHKITKRGQNVTFRCDPISEHNRLYWYRQTLGQGPEFLTYFQNEAQLEKSRLLSDRFSAERPKGSFSTLEIQRTEQGDSAMYLCASSPWTSPLLYNEQFFGPGTRLTVL.

V is TRBV15 and J is TRBJ1-5; D may be TRBD1 (6 bases). Trimming took off 1 base at V and 2 bases at J, with 18 bases between the two ends. Germline V gene sequence: CDR1 LNHNV, CDR2 YYDKDF (reference sequence). The CDR3 extends over 18 amino acids. CDR3 nucleotides: TGTGCCACCAGCAGAGGAATACGGGGGCCGGGGGGCAATCAGCCCCAGCATTTT. This translates into CATSRGIRGPGGNQPQHF.

This chain uses TRBV6-6 with TRBJ2-7; D is unresolved. This CDR3 is built from 14 residues. Germline loops: CDR1 MNHNY, CDR2 SVGAGI (reference sequence). V was pared by 7 bases and J by 0 bases, with 13 bases between. The DNA of the CDR3 is TGTGCCAGCAAGAAGGTGGGGTTCTCCTACGAGCAGTACTTC. Its protein product is CASKKVGFSYEQYF.